The 8 T cell receptor beta chains below were found in one sample sequenced in a study of cytomegalovirus exposure and HLA in healthy donors (dated by TCRdb to 2016 to 2017). The library came from the immunoSEQ multiplex PCR assay. TCRdb stores this immuneACCESS table with in-frame sequences only. Part of the clones is absent; in the studies checked, under half of the shortfall reflects unresolved V genes, and no reason is known for the rest. Present in this sample are 260,000 or so clones, about 90% of which were seen just once. The ten largest clonotypes hold roughly 3% of the sample. The source material was PBMCs. Every receptor here comes from a woman between 25 and 40 years old in good health and CMV-seronegative.

The rearrangement joins TRBV19 to TRBJ2-6, with D perhaps matching TRBD1 or TRBD2 (5 bases each). V was pared by 3 bases and J by 0 bases, with 6 bases between. CDR1 and CDR2 (germline): LNHDA, SQIVND (reference sequence). The CDR3 spans 15 residues. The CDR3 DNA is TGTGCCAGTAGTATGGGGACCTCTGGGGCCAACGTCCTGACTTTC. Residues: CASSMGTSGANVLTF.

V and J are TRBV7-3 and TRBJ2-1, with 9 bases lining up with TRBD2. The CDR3 extends over 14 amino acids. The germline gives CDR1 SGHTA, CDR2 FQGTGA. J lost 8 bases, V lost 2 bases, and 4 bases had no gene match. DNA for the CDR3: TGTGCCAGCAGCTTAGGGGGACTAGCCCATGAGCAGTTCTTC. It codes for CASSLGGLAHEQFF.

This chain joins TRBV7-9 and TRBJ2-2; either TRBD1 or TRBD2 may fit D (6 bases each). V lost 3 bases and J lost 7, with 15 bases in between. This CDR3 has 15 amino acids. Germline-derived CDR1 and CDR2 are SEHNR and FQNEAQ (reference sequence). Here the CDR3 reads CASSFIRGQGGELFF. The CDR3 DNA reads TGTGCCAGCAGCTTCATCCGGGGGCAGGGCGGGGAGCTGTTTTTT.

The chain employs TRBV28 and TRBJ2-2; no firm D call. Germline-derived CDR1 and CDR2 are MDHEN and SYDVKM. CDR3 length equals 18 residues. The ends were cut back, 2 bases at V and 0 bases at J, with 16 bases in the middle. Here the CDR3 DNA reads TGTGCCAGCAGTTTAGGCCCCCGGACGGTCGCGAACACCGGGGAGCTGTTTTTT. It encodes CASSLGPRTVANTGELFF.

The chain joins TRBV28 to TRBJ2-7; D is perhaps TRBD1 (6 bases). The CDR3 has 16 residues. Per germline, CDR1 MDHEN and CDR2 SYDVKM. With 6 bases removed from V and 5 bases from J, the gap between germline ends came to 23 bases. CDR3 residues: CASSQLTDRWNDEQYF. In DNA, the CDR3 is TGTGCCAGCAGCCAGTTGACCGACAGGTGGAACGACGAGCAGTACTTC.

V and J are TRBV6-8 and TRBJ2-1; 7 nucleotides match TRBD1. The CDR3 totals 16 residues. Germline CDR1 reads MNHGY; CDR2 reads SAAAGT. The V segment lost 5 bases and the J segment 5 bases; nucleotides outside the gene matches: 12. CDR3 DNA sequence: TGTGCCAGCAGTAAGCAAGGGGGCAGGTTCCACAATGAGCAGTTCTTC. Translated, it gives CASSKQGGRFHNEQFF.

This chain joins TRBV14 and TRBJ2-3; D unclear. There are 11 residues in the CDR3. Per germline, CDR1 SGHDN and CDR2 FVKESK. Trimming stripped 3 bases from V and 6 bases from J, with 4 bases between. The CDR3 DNA reads as TGTGCCAGCAGCCAGATGGATACGCAGTATTTT. Translated: CASSQMDTQYF.

This clone was counted a single time. The rearrangement uses TRBV15 and TRBJ1-5; 9 bases line up with TRBD1. The V gene's germline CDR1 is LNHNV and CDR2 YYDKDF (reference sequence). V trimming: 4 bases; J trimming: 1 base; junction bases outside the gene matches: 8. The CDR3 runs to 17 residues. The CDR3 coding sequence is TGTGCCACCAGCAAACCCGGACAGGGGATCAGCAATCAGCCCCAGCATTTT. Its protein is CATSKPGQGISNQPQHF.